These T cell receptor beta chains were read from a single sample in a study of blood T cell repertoires in COVID-19. The repertoire was sequenced with immunoSEQ multiplex PCR; TCRdb's copy has only in-frame clones and lacks some. The table has around 77,000 clones, just over 85% seen once; the top ten hold roughly 10%. What was sequenced was peripheral blood. These receptors were taken from a man between 65 and 80 years old with active or convalescent COVID-19. CDR3s include the opening cysteine and the closing phenylalanine or tryptophan. D genes are given only for firm matches. A clone size is listed for some rows: how often the clone was seen (once, few, many), or a class if it is expanded.

j_gene,v_gene,abundance,d_gene,CDR3aa,CDR3nt
TRBJ2-1,TRBV6-5,-,TRBD1,CASSLDRSPYNEQFF,TGTGCCAGCAGTTTGGACAGGAGTCCCTACAATGAGCAGTTCTTC
TRBJ2-3,TRBV19,few,-,CASKPGRQGRITDTQYF,TGTGCCAGTAAACCGGGTCGGCAGGGGCGAATCACAGATACGCAGTATTTT
TRBJ2-5,TRBV7-2,-,TRBD2,CASSLGLAGGSETQYF,TGTGCCAGCAGCTTAGGACTAGCGGGAGGATCTGAGACCCAGTACTTC
TRBJ1-5,TRBV30,-,-,CAWSVRGDQPQHF,TGTGCCTGGAGTGTACGGGGGGATCAGCCCCAGCATTTT
TRBJ2-7,TRBV5-1,-,-,CASSAGGRTGHTYEQYF,TGCGCCAGCAGCGCGGGCGGTCGAACAGGGCACACCTACGAGCAGTACTTC
TRBJ1-2,TRBV5-5,-,TRBD1,CASSLLQGVGDYGYTF,TGTGCCAGCAGCTTATTACAGGGGGTTGGCGACTATGGCTACACCTTC
TRBJ2-1,TRBV10-3,-,TRBD2,CAISEREGRANEQFF,TGTGCCATCAGTGAACGGGAGGGCCGGGCCAATGAGCAGTTCTTC
TRBJ2-7,TRBV6-5,-,-,CASSYSGRDSYEQYF,TGTGCCAGCAGTTACTCGGGGCGGGACTCCTACGAGCAGTACTTC
TRBJ1-4,TRBV18,-,-,CASSPSYRGGTNEKLFF,TGTGCCAGCTCACCTTCCTACCGGGGGGGCACTAATGAAAAACTGTTTTTT
TRBJ2-1,TRBV15,-,-,CATSSGALSYNEQFF,TGTGCCACCAGCAGTGGAGCCCTCTCCTACAATGAGCAGTTCTTC
TRBJ1-1,TRBV6-4,-,TRBD1,CASSDTRTGQNTEAFF,TGTGCCAGCAGTGACACAAGGACAGGGCAGAACACTGAAGCTTTCTTT
TRBJ1-5,TRBV6-2/TRBV6-3,few,-,CASSYDSAYQPQHF,TGTGCCAGCAGTTACGACAGCGCTTATCAGCCCCAGCATTTT
TRBJ2-7,TRBV28,-,-,CASSLRRRTGYSYEQYF,TGTGCCAGCAGTTTACGTAGAAGAACCGGTTACTCCTACGAGCAGTACTTC
TRBJ1-5,TRBV5-4,few,-,CASRNYSTGEPQHF,TGTGCCAGCAGAAATTACAGCACCGGGGAGCCCCAGCATTTT
TRBJ1-2,TRBV10-3,-,TRBD1,CAISESPLTGGEFYGYTF,TGTGCCATCAGTGAGTCGCCCCTGACAGGGGGGGAATTTTATGGCTACACCTTC
TRBJ2-1,TRBV2,-,TRBD2,CASGSTSGSAGYNEQFF,TGTGCCAGCGGGTCGACTAGCGGGAGTGCCGGCTACAATGAGCAGTTCTTC
TRBJ1-1,TRBV18,-,TRBD1,CASSDRDRGTEAFF,TGTGCCAGCTCAGACCGGGACAGGGGGACTGAAGCTTTCTTT
TRBJ2-7,TRBV29-1,-,TRBD1,CSVEEGQDVYEQYF,TGCAGCGTTGAAGAGGGACAGGACGTCTACGAGCAGTACTTC
TRBJ1-2,TRBV2,-,TRBD1,CASSEGPGQGVYGYTF,TGTGCCAGCAGTGAAGGGCCGGGACAGGGAGTCTATGGCTACACCTTC
TRBJ2-3,TRBV10-3,-,TRBD2,CAINDRTGEGFASGRTPDTQYF,TGTGCCATCAACGACCGGACAGGGGAAGGTTTCGCTAGCGGGAGGACACCAGATACGCAGTATTTT
TRBJ2-7,TRBV7-9,-,TRBD1,CASSYGTGINEQYF,TGTGCCAGCAGCTACGGGACAGGGATAAACGAGCAGTACTTC
TRBJ1-1,TRBV19,-,TRBD1,CASSIDLGQGAKVNTEAFF,TGTGCCAGTAGTATAGACCTGGGACAGGGGGCGAAAGTGAACACTGAAGCTTTCTTT
TRBJ1-4,TRBV4-1,-,TRBD1,CASSQASRTGELEKLFF,TGCGCCAGCAGCCAGGCATCCCGGACAGGGGAATTGGAAAAACTGTTTTTT
TRBJ2-5,TRBV9,-,-,CASSLSGSTLETQYF,TGTGCCAGCAGCTTATCGGGATCGACCTTGGAGACCCAGTACTTC
TRBJ1-1,TRBV2,-,TRBD1,CASNRQGIGGTEAFF,TGTGCCAGCAATCGACAGGGGATTGGTGGGACTGAAGCTTTCTTT
TRBJ2-3,TRBV29-1,-,TRBD2,CSVEASGNTDTQYF,TGCAGCGTTGAAGCTAGCGGGAACACAGATACGCAGTATTTT
TRBJ2-7,TRBV14,-,TRBD2,CASSHQSVGLAGPYEQYF,TGTGCCAGCAGCCATCAATCAGTTGGGCTAGCGGGCCCCTACGAGCAGTACTTC
TRBJ2-7,TRBV11-1,-,-,CASSLAQGSYEQYF,TGTGCCAGCAGCTTAGCGCAGGGGTCCTACGAGCAGTACTTC
TRBJ1-5,TRBV12-3/TRBV12-4,-,-,CASSSGLRPQHF,TGTGCCAGCAGTTCAGGGTTAAGGCCCCAGCATTTT
TRBJ2-1,TRBV5-1,-,TRBD2,CASSLELAGPNEQFF,TGCGCCAGCAGCTTGGAACTAGCGGGTCCCAATGAGCAGTTCTTC
TRBJ2-5,TRBV7-9,once,-,CASSPKETQYF,TGTGCCAGCAGCCCAAAAGAGACCCAGTACTTC
TRBJ2-2,TRBV3-1/TRBV3-2,-,TRBD2,CASSQVSTSGGWNTGELFF,TGTGCCAGCAGCCAAGTCTCGACTAGCGGAGGATGGAACACCGGGGAGCTGTTTTTT
TRBJ2-7,TRBV6-5,-,-,CASSYRETPLYEQYF,TGTGCCAGCAGTTATCGGGAAACCCCCCTATACGAGCAGTACTTC
TRBJ2-1,TRBV12-5,-,TRBD1,CASGRTGRNEQFF,TGTGCTAGTGGTCGGACAGGGCGCAATGAGCAGTTCTTC
TRBJ1-1,TRBV28,-,-,CASSSPGTLNTEAFF,TGTGCCAGCAGTTCCCCCGGGACTCTTAACACTGAAGCTTTCTTT
TRBJ2-7,TRBV6-5,-,-,CASTPRARGHEQYF,TGTGCCAGCACCCCCCGGGCCAGGGGACACGAGCAGTACTTC
TRBJ2-7,TRBV6-5,medium-sized,-,CASRPRGALYEQYF,TGTGCCAGCAGGCCTCGGGGGGCGCTTTACGAGCAGTACTTC